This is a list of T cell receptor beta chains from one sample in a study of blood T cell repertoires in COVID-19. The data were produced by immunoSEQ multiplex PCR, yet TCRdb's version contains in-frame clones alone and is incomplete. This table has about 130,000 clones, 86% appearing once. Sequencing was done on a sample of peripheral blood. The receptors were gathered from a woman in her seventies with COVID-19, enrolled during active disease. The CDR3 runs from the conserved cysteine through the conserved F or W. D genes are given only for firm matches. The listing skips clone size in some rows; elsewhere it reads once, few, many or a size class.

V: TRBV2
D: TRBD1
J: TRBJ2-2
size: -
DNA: TGTGCCAGCAATTGGGACAGGGGAAGCACCGGGGAGCTGTTTTTT
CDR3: CASNWDRGSTGELFF

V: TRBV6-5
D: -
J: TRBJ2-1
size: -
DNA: TGTGCCAGCAGTTACTCGGGGGGGGGCCTCCCCACTGAGCAGTTCTTC
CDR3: CASSYSGGGLPTEQFF

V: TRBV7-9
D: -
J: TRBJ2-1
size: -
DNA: TGTGCCAGCAGCTTAGTTCGGGGGAGCAATGAGCAGTTCTTC
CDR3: CASSLVRGSNEQFF

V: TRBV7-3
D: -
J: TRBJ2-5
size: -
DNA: TGTGCCAGCAGCCTGACAGATCAAGAGACCCAGTACTTC
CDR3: CASSLTDQETQYF

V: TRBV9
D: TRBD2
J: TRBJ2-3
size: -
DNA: TGTGCCAGCAGCGTAGCTTGGGGGGGAGGTACGCAGTATTTT
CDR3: CASSVAWGGGTQYF

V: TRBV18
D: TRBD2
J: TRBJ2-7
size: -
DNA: TGTGCCAGCTCCCCTAGCGGCTCCTACGAGCAGTACTTC
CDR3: CASSPSGSYEQYF

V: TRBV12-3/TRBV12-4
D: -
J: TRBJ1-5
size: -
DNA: TGTGCCAGCAGAGACCGGAGTCAGCCCCAGCATTTT
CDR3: CASRDRSQPQHF

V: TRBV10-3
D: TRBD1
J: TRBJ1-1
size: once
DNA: TGTGCCATCAGTGACCTTTACAGGGGGCACACTGAAGCTTTCTTT
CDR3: CAISDLYRGHTEAFF

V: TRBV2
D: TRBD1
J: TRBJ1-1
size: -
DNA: TGTGCCAGCCATATAAGGCGGACAGGGGTCCGGACTGAAGCTTTCTTT
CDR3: CASHIRRTGVRTEAFF

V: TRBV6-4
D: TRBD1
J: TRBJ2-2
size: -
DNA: TGTGCCAGCAGTGGCAACAGGGGCACCGGGGAGCTGTTTTTT
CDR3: CASSGNRGTGELFF

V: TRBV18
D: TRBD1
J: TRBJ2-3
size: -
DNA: TGTGCCAGCTCACCAGGACAGGGGGCGATAGATACGCAGTATTTT
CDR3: CASSPGQGAIDTQYF

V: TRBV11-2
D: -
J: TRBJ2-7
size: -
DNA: TGTGCCAGCAGCTTGGACAGCGGCTCCTACGAGCAGTACTTC
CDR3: CASSLDSGSYEQYF

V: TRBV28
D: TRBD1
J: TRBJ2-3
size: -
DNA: TGTGCCAGCAGCGGCTCCGGGACAGGGACTTACACAGATACGCAGTATTTT
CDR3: CASSGSGTGTYTDTQYF

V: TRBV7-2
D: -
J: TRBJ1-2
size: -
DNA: TGTGCCAGCAGCTTAACGACCCATGGGAGCTATGGCTACACCTTC
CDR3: CASSLTTHGSYGYTF

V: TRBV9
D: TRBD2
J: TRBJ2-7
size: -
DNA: TGTGCCAGCAGCGTACGACCGGGACTAGCGGGGGGGCTCTCCTACGAGCAGTACTTC
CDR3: CASSVRPGLAGGLSYEQYF

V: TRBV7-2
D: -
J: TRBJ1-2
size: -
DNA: TGTGCCAGCAGCTTTTTAACATCTAACTATGGCTACACCTTC
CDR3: CASSFLTSNYGYTF

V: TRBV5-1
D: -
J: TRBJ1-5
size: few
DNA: TGCGCCAGCAGCTTTTCGGGGGGCAACAATCAGCCCCAGCATTTT
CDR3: CASSFSGGNNQPQHF

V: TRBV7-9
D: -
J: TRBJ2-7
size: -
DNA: TGTGCCAGCAGCTTAGTAGACGAGCAGTACTTC
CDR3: CASSLVDEQYF

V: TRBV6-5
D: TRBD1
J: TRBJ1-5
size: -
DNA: TGTGCCAGCAGGTCAGGGGGCTCGGGCAATCAGCCCCAGCATTTT
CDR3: CASRSGGSGNQPQHF

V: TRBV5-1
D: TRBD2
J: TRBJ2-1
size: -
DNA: TGCGCCAGCAGCTTGGGACTAGCGGGGATTGATGAGCAGTTCTTC
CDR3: CASSLGLAGIDEQFF

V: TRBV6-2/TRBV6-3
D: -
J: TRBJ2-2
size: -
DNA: TGTGCCAGCAGCTCGGGGGGCGGGTACACCGGGGAGCTGTTTTTT
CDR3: CASSSGGGYTGELFF

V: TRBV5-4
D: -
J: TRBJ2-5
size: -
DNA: TGTGCCAGCAGCACCGAGCGAAGGGGGACCCAGTACTTC
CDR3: CASSTERRGTQYF

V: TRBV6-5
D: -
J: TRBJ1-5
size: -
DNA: TGTGCCAGCGGTACTCGTGAAGCCCAGCATTTT
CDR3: CASGTREAQHF

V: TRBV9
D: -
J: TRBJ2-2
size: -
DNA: TGTGCCAGCAGCGTAGGGCACCGGGCCGGGGAGCTGTTTTTT
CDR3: CASSVGHRAGELFF

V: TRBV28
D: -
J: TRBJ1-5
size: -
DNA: TGTGCCAGCAGTCCCCAGGGGAAAGGGAATTTTGTTCAGCCCCAGCATTTT
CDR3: CASSPQGKGNFVQPQHF

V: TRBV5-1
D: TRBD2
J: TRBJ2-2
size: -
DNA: TGCGCCAGCAGCTTGGGTGGACTAGCGGGGACCGGGGAGCTGTTTTTT
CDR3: CASSLGGLAGTGELFF

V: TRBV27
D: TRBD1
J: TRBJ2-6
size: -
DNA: TGTGCCAGCAGTTTATACCTAGGGACAGGAACCGGGGCCAACGTCCTGACTTTC
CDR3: CASSLYLGTGTGANVLTF

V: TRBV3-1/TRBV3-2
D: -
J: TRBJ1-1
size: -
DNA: TGTGCCAGCAGCCAGACCCGGGTGACTGAAGCTTTCTTT
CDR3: CASSQTRVTEAFF

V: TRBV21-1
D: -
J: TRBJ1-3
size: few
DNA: TGTGCCAGAAGAGGTGGAAACACCATATATTTT
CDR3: CARRGGNTIYF

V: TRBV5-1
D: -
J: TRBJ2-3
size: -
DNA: TGCGCCAGCAGCCCACAGGGTTTTCGGGGGGGCACAGATACGCAGTATTTT
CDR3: CASSPQGFRGGTDTQYF

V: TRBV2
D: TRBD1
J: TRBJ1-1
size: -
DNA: TGTGCCAGCAATTTGGACAGGGTCGGATCTGAAGCTTTCTTT
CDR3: CASNLDRVGSEAFF

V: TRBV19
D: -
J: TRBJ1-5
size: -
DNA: TGTGCCAGTAGTACCAATACAGGTAGCAATCAGCCCCAGCATTTT
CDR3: CASSTNTGSNQPQHF

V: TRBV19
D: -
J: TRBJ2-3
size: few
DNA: TGTGCCAGTAGTATCGGGTCGAGGGAGGCCCAGTATTTT
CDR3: CASSIGSREAQYF